The 25 T cell receptor beta chains given below trace back to one sample, sequenced in a study of cytotoxic CD8 clonotypes in ibrutinib-treated CLL. Here immunoSEQ multiplex PCR was the method, and the copy in TCRdb shows in-frame clones only, minus some. In the table there are 200,000 to 250,000 clones, around 75% of which are singletons. The sample here was PBMCs, taken after 12 months of ibrutinib treatment. The receptor source for this set is a human donor with chronic lymphocytic leukemia.

This chain uses TRBV2 with TRBJ2-7, with D unclear. Looked up from germline, CDR1 is SNHLY and CDR2 is FYNNEI. The CDR3 sequence is 11 residues long. V was clipped by 7 bases and J by 3 bases, with 7 bases between them. CDR3 nucleotides: TGTGCCAGCAAGGGCGTCTACGAGCAGTACTTC. Translating gives CASKGVYEQYF.

The rearrangement joins TRBV27 to TRBJ2-1; maybe TRBD2 (6 bases). The V and J ends lost 5 bases and 7 bases respectively, with 21 bases between them. Germline CDR1 and CDR2: MNHEY and SMNVEV (reference sequence). The CDR3 is made up of 16 amino acids. CDR3 region: CASSPPSGLGTNEQFF. Written as DNA, the CDR3 is TGTGCCAGCAGTCCCCCGAGCGGGCTTGGGACTAATGAGCAGTTCTTC.

The rearrangement links TRBV27 to TRBJ2-3; no reliable D call. The germline V gene encodes CDR1 MNHEY and CDR2 SMNVEV (reference sequence). This CDR3 region has 17 residues. V lost 3 bases to trimming and J lost 0 bases, with 16 bases between them. CDR3: CASSFTLSPVSTDTQYF. The CDR3 DNA is TGTGCCAGCAGTTTTACCCTTTCGCCGGTTAGCACAGATACGCAGTATTTT.

The chain couples TRBV4-1 to TRBJ2-2; 10 bases are a match to TRBD2. The V gene's germline CDR1 is MGHRA and CDR2 YSYEKL. V was clipped by 0 bases and J by 7 bases; unmatched bases: 11. The CDR3 loop spans 18 amino acids. The CDR3 loop is CASSQERTAGGPSGELFF. In DNA, the CDR3 is TGCGCCAGCAGCCAAGAAAGGACAGCGGGGGGGCCGAGCGGGGAGCTGTTTTTT.

The rearrangement links TRBV5-6 to TRBJ2-2; 10 nucleotides agree with TRBD1. Trimming removed 0 bases from V and 6 bases from J; junction bases left unmatched: 8. The CDR3 has 17 residues. The germline CDR1 and CDR2 sequences are SGHDT and YYEEEE. Here the CDR3 DNA reads TGTGCCAGCAGCTTGGAACCCGGGACAGGGGAAGCCGGGGAGCTGTTTTTT. This encodes CASSLEPGTGEAGELFF.

The gene calls are TRBV18 and TRBJ1-5, with a tentative D call TRBD1 (5 bases). The CDR3 spans 15 residues. Germline V gene sequence: CDR1 KGHSH, CDR2 LQKENI. V dropped 3 bases and J dropped 3 bases, with 12 bases sitting between them. DNA for the CDR3: TGTGCCAGCTCACCCTCCGGGGGTTTCAATCAGCCCCAGCATTTT. Translated, it gives CASSPSGGFNQPQHF.

This clone was counted ten times or more. CDR3: CAWRAGGETEAFF. In DNA, the CDR3 is TGTGCCTGGAGGGCCGGGGGGGAAACTGAAGCTTTCTTT. The chain has TRBV30 and TRBJ1-1, with a possible D match to TRBD1 (5 bases). Germline V gives CDR1 GTSNPN, CDR2 SVGIG (reference sequence). The CDR3 is made up of 13 amino acids. Trimming pared 3 bases from V and 5 bases from J, leaving 13 bases between.

DNA of the CDR3: TGTGCCAGCAGCGTAGACCAGGGGTACGAGCAGTACTTC. The encoded protein is CASSVDQGYEQYF. The chain combines TRBV9 with TRBJ2-7, with a possible D match to TRBD1 (6 bases). The V gene's germline CDR1 is SGDLS and CDR2 YYNGEE. CDR3 length: 13 amino acids. V was shortened by 0 bases and J by 4 bases, with 8 bases between the two germline ends.

This clone has only a few counts. The genes are TRBV6-5 and TRBJ1-2; TRBD1 might be the D (6 bases). Trimming stripped 6 bases from V and 6 bases from J, with 14 bases between. Germline V gene data show CDR1 as MNHEY and CDR2 as SVGAGI. CDR3 length: 13 amino acids. The CDR3 DNA reads TGTGCCAGCAGGCCCACAGGGAAGGATGGCTACACCTTC. Residues: CASRPTGKDGYTF.

The chain employs TRBV4-1 and TRBJ2-7; 7 nucleotides match TRBD2. J gave up 2 bases and V 0 bases, and 7 bases lay outside the gene matches. The CDR3 totals 16 residues. CDR1 is MGHRA and CDR2 is YSYEKL in the germline V gene. CDR3 DNA: TGCGCCAGCAGCCAAGATCCTTCGGGGGGAACCTACGAGCAGTACTTC. It yields the protein CASSQDPSGGTYEQYF.

Here the CDR3 DNA reads TGTGCCAGCAGCGTTGTCGCTAGCGGGGGGAGGGAGCAGTTCTTC. Amino acids: CASSVVASGGREQFF. V usage is TRBV9 and J usage is TRBJ2-1; 11 bases align to TRBD2. This CDR3 has 15 amino acids. Trimming at V came to 2 bases and at J to 10 bases, leaving 8 bases not matched to a gene. The V gene's germline CDR1 is SGDLS and CDR2 YYNGEE.

The chain has TRBV25-1 and TRBJ2-7; D is possibly TRBD2 (6 bases). V was shortened by 7 bases and J by 6 bases, with 19 bases between the two germline ends. Germline V gene data show CDR1 as MGHDK and CDR2 as SYGVNS. The length of the CDR3 is 14 residues. This CDR3 is CASKGGRRGSEQYF. The CDR3, as DNA: TGTGCCAGCAAGGGCGGGCGGAGGGGTAGCGAGCAGTACTTC.

This clone was counted between two and nine times. This chain uses TRBV20-1 with TRBJ1-5, with D uncertain. Germline V lookup: CDR1 DFQATT, CDR2 SNEGSKA (reference sequence). CDR3 length: 11 residues. The V and J ends lost 3 bases and 11 bases respectively, with 11 bases between them. The CDR3 sequence is CSARGQSAQHF. CDR3 coding DNA: TGCAGTGCTAGGGGTCAATCAGCCCAGCATTTT.

The chain links TRBV11-2 to TRBJ2-3; no clear D. V lost 4 bases and J lost 7, with 15 bases in between. The germline CDR1 and CDR2 sequences are SGHAT and FQNNGV. This CDR3 is built from 14 residues. As DNA, the CDR3 is TGTGCCAGCAGCTCCCAATTTGCTGCTCATACGCAGTATTTT. It yields the protein CASSSQFAAHTQYF.

The chain recombines TRBV19 with TRBJ1-2, with no clear D. The CDR3 has 12 residues. The germline V gene has CDR1 LNHDA and CDR2 SQIVND (reference sequence). Trimming took off 5 bases at V and 3 bases at J, with 7 bases between the two ends. This CDR3 reads CASSPLDYGYTF. The CDR3 bases are TGTGCCAGTAGTCCCCTGGACTATGGCTACACCTTC. The full variable domain, rest sourced from reference TRBV19 and TRBJ1-2, is DGGITQSPKYLFRKEGQNVTLSCEQNLNHDAMYWYRQDPGQGLRLIYYSQIVNDFQKGDIAEGYSVSREKKESFPLTVTSAQKNPTAFYLCASSPLDYGYTFGSGTRLTVV.

This chain connects TRBV6-6 to TRBJ2-2; perhaps TRBD2 as D (5 bases). V was cut by 4 bases and J by 4 bases, with 13 bases left in between. CDR1 is MNHNY, CDR2 SVGAGI, per germline (reference sequence). This CDR3 has 15 residues. CDR3 protein: CASSSTTGLTGELFF. The CDR3 bases are TGTGCCAGCAGTTCCACGACTGGACTCACCGGGGAGCTGTTTTTT.

The sample holds a few counts of this clone. This chain joins TRBV29-1 and TRBJ1-4; 9 positions match TRBD1. Unmatched junction bases numbered 8, after V lost 6 bases and J lost 6 bases. The CDR3 loop spans 14 amino acids. Germline V lookup: CDR1 SQVTM, CDR2 ANQGSEA. CDR3 protein: CSVATQGAHEKLFF. The CDR3 DNA follows: TGCAGCGTCGCTACACAGGGGGCGCATGAAAAACTGTTTTTT.

This clone has just one count. The V and J genes are TRBV7-2 and TRBJ1-3; D not certain. V was clipped by 2 bases and J by 0 bases, with 14 bases between them. In germline, CDR1 is SGHTA, CDR2 FQGNSA. The CDR3 covers 17 residues. CDR3 loop: CASSLIFGRSSGNTIYF. Written as DNA, the CDR3 is TGTGCCAGCAGCTTAATTTTCGGGCGGAGCTCTGGAAACACCATATATTTT.

This chain connects TRBV30 to TRBJ2-3; 12 bases are shared with TRBD2. In germline, CDR1 is GTSNPN, CDR2 SVGIG (reference sequence). The CDR3 consists of 13 residues. V lost 8 bases and J lost 6; bases outside the gene matches: 6. The CDR3 bases are TGTGCCCAGACTAGCGGGAGACTGGATACGCAGTATTTT. Its translation: CAQTSGRLDTQYF.

This chain links TRBV7-9 with TRBJ1-4; D is unresolved. The CDR3 has 12 residues. From germline, CDR1 is SEHNR and CDR2 FQNEAQ (reference sequence). Deletions cut 8 bases from V and 8 bases from J, with 12 bases between. Written as DNA, the CDR3 is TGTGCCAGCGCGGAAACTGGGGAAAAACTGTTTTTT. This gives the protein CASAETGEKLFF.

This clone was detected a few times. J is TRBJ2-1 and V is TRBV5-6; 14 bases agree with TRBD2. Germline CDR1 is SGHDT and CDR2 is YYEEEE. V was clipped by 3 bases and J by 7 bases; unmatched bases: 0. The CDR3 has 14 residues. This CDR3 reads CASSWTSGGNEQFF. Here the CDR3 DNA reads TGTGCCAGCAGCTGGACTAGCGGGGGGAATGAGCAGTTCTTC.

The chain uses TRBV4-1 and TRBJ2-5; 9 positions match TRBD2. Losses at the gene ends were 1 base for V and 5 bases for J; bases not matched to a gene: 8. The germline CDR1 and CDR2 sequences are MGHRA and YSYEKL. The CDR3 totals 16 residues. This chain's CDR3 is CASSQVVAGVVETQYF. DNA of the CDR3: TGCGCCAGCAGCCAAGTAGTAGCGGGAGTGGTGGAGACCCAGTACTTC.

This clone appeared a single time. The chain recombines TRBV30 with TRBJ1-3; 7 bases fit TRBD1. Losses at the gene ends were 5 bases for V and 2 bases for J; bases not matched to a gene: 12. CDR1 is GTSNPN and CDR2 is SVGIG in the germline V gene (reference sequence). This CDR3 is built from 16 residues. CDR3 in amino acids: CAWAITGVLTGNTIYF. CDR3 DNA: TGTGCCTGGGCAATCACAGGGGTGCTCACTGGAAACACCATATATTTT.

The V gene is TRBV7-8, the J gene TRBJ1-2; no clear D gene. CDR1 is SGHVS and CDR2 is FQNEAQ in the germline V gene. V was shortened by 5 bases and J by 6 bases, with 16 bases between the two germline ends. The length of the CDR3 is 14 residues. CDR3 sequence reads: CASSPSVGSDGYTF. The CDR3 DNA reads as TGTGCCAGCAGCCCTTCGGTCGGATCTGATGGCTACACCTTC.

This clone has just one count. CDR3 sequence (DNA): TGTGCCAGCAGTCCTGACAGGATATGGTCTTACGAGCAGTACTTC. Residues: CASSPDRIWSYEQYF. The V gene is TRBV6-5, the J gene TRBJ2-7, with a possible D match to TRBD1 (6 bases). V shed 5 bases and J shed 4 bases, with 18 bases lying between them. Germline V lookup: CDR1 MNHEY, CDR2 SVGAGI. The CDR3 contains 15 residues.